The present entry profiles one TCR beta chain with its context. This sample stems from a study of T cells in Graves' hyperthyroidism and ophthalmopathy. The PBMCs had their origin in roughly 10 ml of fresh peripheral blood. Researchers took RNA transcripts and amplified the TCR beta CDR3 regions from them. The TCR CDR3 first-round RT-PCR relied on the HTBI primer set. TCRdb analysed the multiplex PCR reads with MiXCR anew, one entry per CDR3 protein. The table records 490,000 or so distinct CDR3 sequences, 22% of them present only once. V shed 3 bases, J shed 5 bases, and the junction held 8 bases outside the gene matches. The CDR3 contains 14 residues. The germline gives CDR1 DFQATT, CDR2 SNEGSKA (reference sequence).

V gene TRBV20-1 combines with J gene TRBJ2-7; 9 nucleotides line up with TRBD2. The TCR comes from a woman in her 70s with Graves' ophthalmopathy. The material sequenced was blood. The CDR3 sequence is CSASQLAGQNEQYF. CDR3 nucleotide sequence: TGCAGTGCTAGTCAACTAGCGGGTCAGAACGAGCAGTACTTC.